Listed below are T cell receptor beta chains from one sample, sequenced in a study of metastatic and nonmetastatic thyroid tumors. MiXCR re-clonotyped the PCR reads for TCRdb. The sample lists about 25,000 clones; 20% to 25% were seen once. Material: adjacent normal tissue. The receptors come from a female donor with papillary thyroid cancer or a benign thyroid nodule (not recorded which). Some clones in this sample may be carry-over from other donors' samples. CDR3s include the opening cysteine and the closing phenylalanine or tryptophan. Fields, in order: clone size, V gene, J gene, D gene, CDR3 protein, CDR3 DNA. The D gene is left open where the match is weak. Expanded clones get a size class; other rows say once, few or many, or leave the size out.

clone_size: .
v_call: TRBV11-2
j_call: TRBJ2-7
d_call: .
cdr3_aa: CASSLSSLNEQYF
cdr3_nt: TGTGCCAGCAGCTTATCCAGTCTTAACGAGCAGTACTTC

clone_size: medium-sized
v_call: TRBV19
j_call: TRBJ2-7
d_call: TRBD2
cdr3_aa: CASSLPGLGNYEQYF
cdr3_nt: TGTGCCAGTAGTCTCCCGGGACTAGGCAATTACGAGCAGTACTTC

clone_size: .
v_call: TRBV20-1
j_call: TRBJ1-1
d_call: .
cdr3_aa: CSAVPLGTYNTEAFF
cdr3_nt: TGCAGTGCTGTCCCCCTCGGGACATATAACACTGAAGCTTTCTTT

clone_size: many
v_call: TRBV2
j_call: TRBJ1-2
d_call: .
cdr3_aa: CASSDWGDNYGYTF
cdr3_nt: TGTGCCAGCAGTGATTGGGGAGATAACTATGGCTACACCTTC

clone_size: .
v_call: TRBV18
j_call: TRBJ1-3
d_call: TRBD1
cdr3_aa: CASLTSGGPGNTIYF
cdr3_nt: TGTGCCAGCTTAACATCAGGGGGACCAGGAAACACCATATATTTT

clone_size: many
v_call: TRBV7-2
j_call: TRBJ1-5
d_call: .
cdr3_aa: CASSLEVGSLGPQHF
cdr3_nt: TGTGCCAGCAGCTTAGAGGTGGGCAGCCTGGGACCCCAGCATTTT

clone_size: many
v_call: TRBV19
j_call: TRBJ1-2
d_call: TRBD1
cdr3_aa: CASTTDPSRDRKNYGYTF
cdr3_nt: TGTGCCAGTACTACCGACCCCTCCCGGGACAGGAAAAACTATGGCTACACCTTC

clone_size: many
v_call: TRBV7-3
j_call: TRBJ2-3
d_call: .
cdr3_aa: CASSPGSSTDTQYF
cdr3_nt: TGTGCCAGCAGCCCGGGGAGCTCCACAGATACGCAGTATTTT

clone_size: .
v_call: TRBV6-2/TRBV6-3
j_call: TRBJ2-7
d_call: .
cdr3_aa: CASSLAGGGGDYYNEQYF
cdr3_nt: TGTGCCAGCAGTCTCGCCGGGGGAGGGGGGGACTACTACAATGAGCAGTACTTC

clone_size: .
v_call: TRBV6-1
j_call: TRBJ2-5
d_call: .
cdr3_aa: CASSGFQYTQYF
cdr3_nt: TGTGCCAGCAGTGGATTCCAATATACCCAGTACTTC

clone_size: many
v_call: TRBV7-3
j_call: TRBJ1-1
d_call: .
cdr3_aa: CASSPDWGAEAFF
cdr3_nt: TGTGCCAGCAGCCCCGATTGGGGGGCTGAAGCTTTCTTT

clone_size: medium-sized
v_call: TRBV19
j_call: TRBJ2-7
d_call: TRBD1
cdr3_aa: CASSRNTGTGAEQYF
cdr3_nt: TGTGCCAGTAGCCGTAATACCGGGACAGGGGCGGAGCAGTACTTC

clone_size: few
v_call: TRBV27
j_call: TRBJ2-7
d_call: TRBD2
cdr3_aa: CASSESPGLIPYDQYF
cdr3_nt: TGTGCCAGCAGTGAGTCTCCGGGACTAATCCCCTACGATCAGTACTTC

clone_size: many
v_call: TRBV6-1
j_call: TRBJ2-3
d_call: .
cdr3_aa: CASKGGYRAGTDTQYF
cdr3_nt: TGTGCCAGCAAAGGGGGGTACAGGGCGGGGACAGATACGCAGTATTTT

clone_size: many
v_call: TRBV18
j_call: TRBJ2-7
d_call: .
cdr3_aa: CASRKGGQSSYEQYF
cdr3_nt: TGTGCCAGTCGAAAGGGTGGACAGTCCTCCTACGAGCAGTACTTC

clone_size: many
v_call: TRBV9
j_call: TRBJ2-1
d_call: TRBD2
cdr3_aa: CASSVAAGGPYEQFF
cdr3_nt: TGTGCCAGCAGCGTAGCAGCGGGAGGGCCATATGAGCAGTTCTTC

clone_size: many
v_call: TRBV12-3/TRBV12-4
j_call: TRBJ2-3
d_call: TRBD2
cdr3_aa: CASSLTSGSFADTQYF
cdr3_nt: TGTGCCAGCAGTCTTACTAGCGGGAGCTTCGCAGATACGCAGTATTTT

clone_size: .
v_call: TRBV20-1
j_call: TRBJ2-5
d_call: .
cdr3_aa: CSARDGTSKTQYF
cdr3_nt: TGCAGTGCTAGAGACGGCACCTCTAAGACCCAGTACTTC

clone_size: .
v_call: TRBV19
j_call: TRBJ2-7
d_call: .
cdr3_aa: CASSRGTTHEQYF
cdr3_nt: TGTGCTAGTAGTAGGGGGACTACCCACGAGCAGTACTTT

clone_size: .
v_call: TRBV9
j_call: TRBJ1-2
d_call: .
cdr3_aa: CASSVGGGCDNYSYTF
cdr3_nt: TGTGCCAGCAGCGTAGGAGGAGGGTGTGATAACTATAGCTACACCTTC

clone_size: many
v_call: TRBV27
j_call: TRBJ2-3
d_call: TRBD2
cdr3_aa: CASSLLLAGPLGTQYF
cdr3_nt: TGTGCCAGCAGTTTATTACTAGCGGGGCCCTTGGGTACGCAGTATTTT

clone_size: few
v_call: TRBV13
j_call: TRBJ2-1
d_call: .
cdr3_aa: CASSLYNEQFF
cdr3_nt: TGTGCCAGCAGCTTATACAATGAGCAGTTCTTC

clone_size: many
v_call: TRBV9
j_call: TRBJ2-7
d_call: TRBD1
cdr3_aa: CASSAEGTASYEQYF
cdr3_nt: TGTGCCAGCAGCGCCGAGGGGACAGCCTCCTACGAGCAGTACTTC

clone_size: .
v_call: TRBV6-1
j_call: TRBJ1-1
d_call: .
cdr3_aa: CASSLDTTEAFF
cdr3_nt: TGTGCCAGCAGTCTTGACACCACAGAAGCTTTCTTT

clone_size: medium-sized
v_call: TRBV12-3/TRBV12-4
j_call: TRBJ2-7
d_call: TRBD2
cdr3_aa: CASRVWAGEMYEQYF
cdr3_nt: TGTGCCAGCAGGGTCTGGGCGGGAGAAATGTACGAGCAGTACTTC

clone_size: medium-sized
v_call: TRBV19
j_call: TRBJ1-2
d_call: .
cdr3_aa: CASSRPGAANYGYTF
cdr3_nt: TGTGCCAGTAGTAGGCCGGGGGCCGCTAACTATGGCTACACCTTC

clone_size: once
v_call: TRBV19
j_call: TRBJ1-1
d_call: TRBD1
cdr3_aa: CASSRRDRGLVTEVFF
cdr3_nt: TGTGCCAGTAGTCGGAGGGACAGGGGTCTAGTCACTGAAGTTTTCTTT

clone_size: many
v_call: TRBV6-5
j_call: TRBJ1-3
d_call: .
cdr3_aa: CASSYSTVTGNTIYF
cdr3_nt: TGTGCCAGCAGTTACTCGACTGTCACCGGAAACACCATATATTTT

clone_size: few
v_call: TRBV6-2/TRBV6-3
j_call: TRBJ2-2
d_call: .
cdr3_aa: CASSRSGEAGELFF
cdr3_nt: TGTGCCAGCAGCCGGTCGGGAGAGGCCGGGGAGCTGTTTTTT

clone_size: many
v_call: TRBV4-2
j_call: TRBJ1-5
d_call: .
cdr3_aa: CASSAWGLNQPQHF
cdr3_nt: TGTGCCAGCAGCGCCTGGGGTCTCAATCAGCCCCAGCATTTT

clone_size: many
v_call: TRBV10-3
j_call: TRBJ1-4
d_call: .
cdr3_aa: CAIRGDREKLFF
cdr3_nt: TGTGCCATCAGGGGGGATAGGGAAAAACTGTTTTTT

clone_size: few
v_call: TRBV7-2
j_call: TRBJ2-3
d_call: .
cdr3_aa: CANSLTHTQYF
cdr3_nt: TGTGCCAACAGCCTCACACATACGCAGTATTTT

clone_size: many
v_call: TRBV4-2
j_call: TRBJ1-4
d_call: .
cdr3_aa: CASSQEGLGRENEKLFF
cdr3_nt: TGTGCCAGCAGCCAAGAAGGTTTAGGGCGGGAGAATGAAAAACTGTTTTTT

clone_size: .
v_call: TRBV4-1
j_call: TRBJ2-3
d_call: .
cdr3_aa: CASSQDFGWARKTDTQYF
cdr3_nt: TGCGCCAGCAGCCAAGACTTCGGCTGGGCCAGAAAAACAGATACGCAGTATTTT

clone_size: .
v_call: TRBV28
j_call: TRBJ2-7
d_call: .
cdr3_aa: CASSFRDLSYKQYF
cdr3_nt: TGTGCCAGCAGTTTCCGGGACCTTTCCTACAAGCAGTACTTC

clone_size: many
v_call: TRBV5-4
j_call: TRBJ2-1
d_call: TRBD2
cdr3_aa: CASSAAGDSYNEQFF
cdr3_nt: TGTGCCAGCAGCGCAGCGGGAGACTCCTACAATGAGCAGTTCTTC

clone_size: .
v_call: TRBV6-2/TRBV6-3
j_call: TRBJ2-1
d_call: .
cdr3_aa: CASSYTAANEQFF
cdr3_nt: TGTGCCAGCAGTTACACCGCCGCGAATGAGCAGTTCTTC

clone_size: many
v_call: TRBV12-5
j_call: TRBJ2-7
d_call: .
cdr3_aa: CASGLTGTHEQYF
cdr3_nt: TGTGCTAGTGGTTTAACCGGGACTCACGAGCAGTACTTC

clone_size: medium-sized
v_call: TRBV6-5
j_call: TRBJ2-1
d_call: TRBD2
cdr3_aa: CASSYEGLADNEQFF
cdr3_nt: TGTGCCAGCAGTTACGAGGGACTAGCGGACAATGAGCAGTTCTTC